The table lists the clone carrying this TCR beta chain with many counts. Noted time point: persistent/refractory GD, antithyroid drugs over 5 years with positive TRAb. Scientists built the TCR library using RNA that was extracted from PBMCs. Assembly of TCR beta libraries relied on iRepertoire HTBI primers together with Arm-PCR of CDR3 regions. TCRdb re-called the multiplex PCR reads through MiXCR, storing one row per CDR3 protein. The repertoire holds 430,000 or so distinct CDR3 sequences, with over 20% as singletons. These data belong to a study of regulatory T cells in long-lasting Graves disease. The germline V and J ends were trimmed by 6 bases and 5 bases, with 17 bases remaining between them. The V gene's germline CDR1 is SNHLY and CDR2 FYNNEI. This CDR3 has 15 amino acids.

The chain is built from TRBV2 and TRBJ1-5, with D possibly TRBD1 on 5 matching bases. The clonotype originates from a female donor with Graves disease. Sequencing used peripheral blood mononuclear cells (PBMCs), obtained when the disease was refractory, from a patient treated with antithyroid drugs. Here the CDR3 reads CASSLGTLGDQPQHF. The CDR3 bases are TGTGCCAGCAGCCTCGGGACCCTAGGAGATCAGCCCCAGCATTTT.